A single sample is the source of the 6 T cell receptor beta chains below, sequenced in a study of T-cell memory formation after mild COVID-19. TCRdb re-called the 5' RACE reads through MiXCR, storing one row per CDR3 protein. Here the sample spans 500,000 to 600,000 distinct CDR3 sequences, more than 15% being singletons. Sequenced material: PBMCs or a T cell subset sorted from them (not recorded which). These receptors were taken from an adult woman who had mild COVID-19 (a few samples of this study predate the infection). Cell type and time point are not known.

This clonotype was detected a few times. The chain couples TRBV4-3 to TRBJ2-1; 8 nucleotides match TRBD1. J was trimmed by 13 bases and V by 4 bases; bases with no gene match: 9. The germline CDR1 and CDR2 sequences are LGHNA and YSLEER. This CDR3 spans 13 amino acids. Here the CDR3 reads CASSPRGGTGQFF. Here the CDR3 DNA reads TGCGCCAGCAGCCCCCGAGGGGGGACAGGCCAGTTCTTC.

This clonotype was observed a handful of times. The gene calls are TRBV5-1 and TRBJ2-1; D is perhaps TRBD1 or TRBD2 (6 bases each). Between the trimmed V and J ends, which lost 4 bases and 10 bases, there was a span of 18 bases. Germline V gene data show CDR1 as SGHRS and CDR2 as YFSETQ. The CDR3 consists of 14 residues. The CDR3 sequence: CASSTDPEGVEQFF. The CDR3 DNA follows: TGCGCCAGCAGCACGGACCCGGAGGGGGTCGAGCAGTTCTTC.

The table lists this clonotype with a count of one. V usage is TRBV30 and J usage is TRBJ2-1, with D uncertain. With 0 bases removed from V and 5 bases from J, the gap between germline ends came to 20 bases. Germline V gene data show CDR1 as GTSNPN and CDR2 as SVGIG (reference sequence). The length of the CDR3 is 17 residues. This chain's CDR3 is CAWSVLPAPGSDNEQFF. The CDR3, as DNA: TGTGCCTGGAGTGTTTTACCCGCCCCAGGTTCGGACAATGAGCAGTTCTTC.

This clonotype was found a few times. The chain is built from TRBV2 and TRBJ2-1, with 8 bases that match TRBD1. Germline CDR1 and CDR2: SNHLY and FYNNEI. The trim removed 8 bases at V and 9 bases at J, leaving 3 bases unmatched. The CDR3 is made up of 11 amino acids. CDR3 coding DNA: TGTGCCAGCGGACAGGGAAGTGAGCAGTTCTTC. This sequence encodes CASGQGSEQFF.

This clonotype was recorded a few times. The chain couples TRBV7-2 to TRBJ2-3; D is unclear. The CDR3 spans 14 residues. Germline V gives CDR1 SGHTA, CDR2 FQGNSA. Deletions cut 0 bases from V and 9 bases from J, with 13 bases between. The CDR3 here is CASSLARFPRTQYF. As DNA, the CDR3 is TGTGCCAGCAGCTTAGCCCGTTTTCCAAGGACGCAGTATTTT.

The chain links TRBV5-1 to TRBJ1-4; no reliable D call. CDR1 is SGHRS, CDR2 YFSETQ, per germline. V dropped 6 bases and J dropped 7 bases, with 10 bases sitting between them. This CDR3 spans 12 amino acids. The CDR3 sequence: CASTLTGEKLFF. The CDR3 DNA follows: TGCGCCAGCACCCTCACTGGTGAAAAACTGTTTTTT.